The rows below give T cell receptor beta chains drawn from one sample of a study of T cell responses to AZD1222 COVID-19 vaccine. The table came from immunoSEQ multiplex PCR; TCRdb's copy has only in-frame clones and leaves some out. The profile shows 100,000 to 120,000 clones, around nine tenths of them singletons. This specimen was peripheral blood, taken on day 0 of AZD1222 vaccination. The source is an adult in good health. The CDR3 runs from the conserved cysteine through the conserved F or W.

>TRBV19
CATQRTSGGTGELFF
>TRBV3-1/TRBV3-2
CASSQETFRTGLAKNIQYF
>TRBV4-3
CASSPHGTSGNTGELFF
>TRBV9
CASSVNPDSLGQYF
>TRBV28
CASSLGRAGGNQPQHF
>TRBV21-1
CASSNRPGQDPCF
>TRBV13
CASTFRTSGGAYNEQFF
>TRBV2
CASSATGFNQPQHF
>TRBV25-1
CASSEGANYGYTF
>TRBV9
CASSVVGNYEQYF
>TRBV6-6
CASSLTENYGYTF
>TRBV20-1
CSARVRGEQYF
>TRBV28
CASSFNEQFF
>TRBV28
CASSMAERNQPQHF
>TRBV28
CASSSLGQYSNQPQHF
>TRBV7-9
CASSLVYGNTEAFF
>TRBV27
CASTPSAGSFNQPQHF
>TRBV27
CASSFGRGEAFF
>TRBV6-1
CASSEVSSGNTIYF
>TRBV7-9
CASSFSPNTEAFF
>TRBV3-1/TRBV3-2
CASSQVRWMNTGELFF
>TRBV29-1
CSVGTGQGTDTQYF
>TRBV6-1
CASSEAPWGDYGYTF
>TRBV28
CASSRQGEYHGYTF
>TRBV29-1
CSDKRTGGAYNEQFF
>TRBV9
CASSPPGTSGGGEQFF
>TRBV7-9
CASDQTGRGANYGYTF
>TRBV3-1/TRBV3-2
CASSQQTSGGYEQYF
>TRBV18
CASSPGADSGNTIYF
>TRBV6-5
CASSRQGDRREQYF
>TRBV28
CASKRGSYNSPLHF
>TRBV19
CASSPGGDYGYTF
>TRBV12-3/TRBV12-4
CASSSEITTEAFF
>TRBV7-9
CASSLAGAETQYF
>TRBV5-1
CASSYIAGDPYF
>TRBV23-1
CASSQSVRTYEQYF
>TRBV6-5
CASRITSGGTEAFF
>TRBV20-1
CSASPRRTENQPQHF
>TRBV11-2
CASSSTRQSSGNTIYF
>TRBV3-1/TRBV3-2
CASSNGQLRTDTQYF
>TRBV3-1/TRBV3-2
CASSQDHFSYNEQFF
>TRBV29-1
CSVEDRVGRIYGYTF
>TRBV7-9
CASSSGGNTIYF
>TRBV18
CASSPPGTGRIGELFF
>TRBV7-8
CASSFTSGANTGELFF
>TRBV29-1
CSVVVAGSTDTQYF
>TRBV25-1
CASSESIQGYGYTF
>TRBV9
CARGAEYTEKGYF
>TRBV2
CASRELAGRTDTQYF
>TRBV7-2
CASSSRTSYNSPLHF
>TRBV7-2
CASSLGGTVQNTEAFF
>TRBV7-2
CASSRQETQYF